The entry below describes one T cell receptor (beta chain). This clonotype showed up many times. This receptor's antigen is unknown. Nothing much larger sits one base from this clone, and base qualities are not available. The record originates from a study of response to subunit inactivated influenza vaccine (dated by TCRdb to the late 2010s). About the full investigation: To follow how T cells responded to a trivalent subunit inactivated influenza vaccine, the researchers relied on deep quantitative profiling of the T cell receptor repertoire. The study at large found these results: The authors proposed that each seasonal influenza vaccination may bring in only a limited number of new T cells.

V is cut back by 6 bases and J by 4 bases, with 3 bases in the junction unmatched. The CDR3 measures 13 amino acids from cysteine to phenylalanine. The sequence is cut down to CDR3 DNA, 39 bases in frame from base 1. Libraries came from RT-PCR. TCRdb records Illumina HiSeq 2500 as the sequencer. TCRdb ran its own pipeline on the public reads, namely fastp trimming at Q25 and MiXCR clone calling, and kept in-frame beta chains. Every entry covers one CDR3 protein and lists the most common genes and DNA from its rows. For this sample the table gives 290,000 or so distinct CDR3 sequences, of which roughly 22% were detected only once. The biggest ten clones account for approximately 10% of the sample.

The receptor chain draws on TRBV12-3 or TRBV12-4 and TRBJ1-1; 9 bases in between match TRBD1. Sample: PBMCs from blood, taken approximately 22 months after vaccination. The origin of this receptor is a man between 50 and 70 years old who received an inactivated influenza vaccine. Donor details come from another sample of the same person, matched by shared clones. The nucleotide sequence is given as TGTGCCAGCAGCCAGACAGGGGGCACTGAAGCTTTCTTT. Its translation is CASSQTGGTEAFF.